This T cell receptor (beta chain) was retrieved from a study of T cells expressing NK-cell markers. For the study at large: Of eight sequenced donors, seven were HCMV-seropositive and one HCMV-seronegative.

From its re-call of the 5' RACE reads, TCRdb lists each CDR3 protein once, without DNA. This table holds almost 450,000 distinct CDR3 sequences. With regard to this clonotype: The antigen remains unidentified.

Germline CDR1 and CDR2: MDHEN and SYDVKM. The CDR3 is made up of 15 amino acids. Findings and limits, study-wide: There remained a lack of clarity about HCMV specificity of expanded NKG2C+ T cell clones.

The rearrangement joins TRBV28 to TRBJ2-5; the TCRdb D gene call, TRBD2, has no DNA to confirm it. The specimen sequenced was blood T cells: a sorted CD56 or NKG2C T cell subset, CD4+ or CD8+ T cells, or bulk PBMC T cells (not recorded which). The clonotype comes from a woman aged 18-69 years in good health. The CDR3: CASSEAGTPQETQYF.